These 25 T cell receptor beta chains share one sample of origin, sequenced in a study of blood T cell repertoires in COVID-19. Generated by immunoSEQ multiplex PCR, the TCRdb table keeps only in-frame clones and is missing some. This sample has 30,000 to 40,000 clones, with 89% found just once. The sequencing input was peripheral blood. These receptors originate from a human donor in a cohort sampled during active COVID-19.

The chain is built from TRBV6-2 or TRBV6-3 and TRBJ2-1, with 11 bases matching TRBD2. CDR1 is MNHEY and CDR2 is SVGEGT in the germline V gene. This CDR3 region has 15 residues. V lost 6 bases to trimming and J lost 2 bases; unmatched junction nucleotides: 3. CDR3 residues: CASSLTSGAYNEQFF. In DNA form, the CDR3 reads TGTGCCAGCAGCCTGACTAGCGGGGCCTACAATGAGCAGTTCTTC.

This clone counts as medium-sized (0.01 to 0.1%). This chain joins TRBV24-1 and TRBJ1-3; D is possibly TRBD1 (6 bases). The CDR3 consists of 16 residues. CDR1 KGHDR and CDR2 SFDVKD come from the germline V gene. Between the trimmed V and J ends, which lost 2 bases and 0 bases, there was a span of 10 bases. CDR3 sequence reads: CATSDSTGSSGNTIYF. The CDR3 DNA reads as TGTGCCACCAGTGATTCCACAGGGAGCTCTGGAAACACCATATATTTT.

The gene calls are TRBV14 and TRBJ2-3, with TRBD1 matching 7 bases. The ends lost 4 bases at V and 4 bases at J; junction bases unmatched: 5. This CDR3 spans 14 amino acids. Germline V lookup: CDR1 SGHDN, CDR2 FVKESK. The CDR3 coding sequence is TGTGCCAGCAGCCTCAGACAGGGCCCAGATACGCAGTATTTT. It yields the protein CASSLRQGPDTQYF. Based on the CDR3 plus reference TRBV14 and TRBJ2-3, the full variable domain is EAGVTQFPSHSVIEKGQTVTLRCDPISGHDNLYWYRRVMGKEIKFLLHFVKESKQDESGMPNNRFLAERTGGTYSTLKVQPAELEDSGVYFCASSLRQGPDTQYFGPGTRLTVL.

This clone was counted between two and nine times. The rearrangement uses TRBV30 and TRBJ2-2; 10 bases are a match to TRBD2. The CDR3 extends over 16 amino acids. The trim removed 2 bases at V and 5 bases at J, leaving 8 bases unmatched. Germline V CDR1 and CDR2: GTSNPN, SVGIG (reference sequence). CDR3 in DNA: TGTGCCTGGAGTCTAGCGGGAGCGTTGAGGACCGGGGAGCTGTTTTTT. It encodes CAWSLAGALRTGELFF.

This clone has only one observation. The chain recombines TRBV5-1 with TRBJ2-7; TRBD2 matches 11 bases. Germline V gives CDR1 SGHRS, CDR2 YFSETQ. CDR3 length: 14 amino acids. The junction had 3 bases not matched to a gene; V was cut back by 4 bases and J by 3 bases. The DNA for the CDR3 is TGCGCCAGCAGCCAAGGGACTAGCGGCTACGAGCAGTACTTC. Translated, it gives CASSQGTSGYEQYF.

The chain links TRBV2 to TRBJ1-6; no firm D call. V shed 7 bases and J shed 6 bases, with 16 bases lying between them. The CDR3 is 15 residues long. Germline V lookup: CDR1 SNHLY, CDR2 FYNNEI. The chain's CDR3 is CASIDYGIPNSPLHF. CDR3 coding DNA: TGTGCCAGCATCGACTACGGAATACCTAATTCACCCCTCCACTTT.

CDR3: CASTPFAPGGKLFF. The CDR3 coding sequence is TGTGCCAGCACTCCCTTCGCACCCGGGGGAAAACTGTTTTTT. V gene TRBV6-6 combines with J gene TRBJ1-4; tentative D call: TRBD1 (5 bases). The CDR3 totals 14 residues. Trimming removed 7 bases from V and 10 bases from J, with 19 bases in between. Germline CDR1 reads MNHNY; CDR2 reads SVGAGI (reference sequence).

This clone was recorded once. This chain links TRBV2 with TRBJ2-3; 9 nucleotides match TRBD1. The J segment lost 7 bases and the V segment lost 5 bases, leaving 7 bases of the junction unmatched. The germline gives CDR1 SNHLY, CDR2 FYNNEI. This CDR3 is built from 14 residues. This chain's CDR3 is CASSPGQGQNTQYF. DNA for the CDR3: TGTGCCAGCAGTCCGGGACAGGGTCAAAATACGCAGTATTTT.

J is TRBJ1-1 and V is TRBV6-6; D may be TRBD1 (6 bases). The CDR3 has 16 residues. Germline CDR1 and CDR2: MNHNY and SVGAGI (reference sequence). The germline V and J ends were trimmed by 5 bases and 3 bases, with 19 bases remaining between them. CDR3: CASSPPFDRTYTEAFF. In DNA form, the CDR3 reads TGTGCCAGCAGTCCCCCCTTCGACAGGACCTACACTGAAGCTTTCTTT.

This chain joins TRBV27 and TRBJ2-7, with 9 nucleotides matching TRBD2. This CDR3 contains 16 residues. V lost 6 bases, J lost 0 bases, and 9 bases stayed unmatched. The germline V gene encodes CDR1 MNHEY and CDR2 SMNVEV (reference sequence). The CDR3 reads CASRRGVSGSSYEQYF. The CDR3 bases are TGTGCCAGCAGACGCGGGGTTAGCGGGAGCTCCTACGAGCAGTACTTC.

V and J are TRBV5-1 and TRBJ2-7, with D perhaps matching TRBD2 (5 bases). This CDR3 spans 15 amino acids. V lost 0 bases, J lost 2 bases, and 12 bases lay in between. From germline, CDR1 is SGHRS and CDR2 YFSETQ. CDR3 residues: CASSLGTSITYEQYF. CDR3 bases: TGCGCCAGCAGCTTGGGCACTAGTATCACCTACGAGCAGTACTTC.

The rearrangement uses TRBV4-3 and TRBJ2-1; D unresolved. Looked up from germline, CDR1 is LGHNA and CDR2 is YSLEER. CDR3 size: 15 residues. Between the trimmed V and J ends, which lost 4 bases and 0 bases, there was a span of 10 bases. CDR3 sequence reads: CASSRWWSSYNEQFF. The DNA for the CDR3 is TGCGCCAGCAGCCGTTGGTGGAGCTCCTACAATGAGCAGTTCTTC.

The J gene is TRBJ2-7, the V gene TRBV6-2 or TRBV6-3, with 7 positions matching TRBD2. There are 15 residues in the CDR3. In germline, CDR1 is MNHEY, CDR2 SVGEGT. Trimming cost V 6 bases and J 7 bases; bases outside gene matches: 15. The CDR3 DNA reads as TGTGCCAGCAGCCTACCCGCCGGGGCCGGGAGGGAGCAGTACTTC. This codes for CASSLPAGAGREQYF.

The V call is TRBV5-1, the J call TRBJ1-2, with D unresolved. The CDR3 sequence is 13 residues long. V lost 0 bases and J lost 8, with 11 bases in between. Germline V CDR1 and CDR2: SGHRS, YFSETQ. The CDR3 DNA sequence: TGCGCCAGCAGCTTGGACAACTCGAGGGGCTACACCTTC. Translation: CASSLDNSRGYTF.

The chain carries TRBV18 and TRBJ2-7; TRBD1 might be the D (6 bases). The CDR3 runs 14 residues. V was trimmed by 6 bases and J by 3 bases, leaving 15 bases between them. The germline gives CDR1 KGHSH, CDR2 LQKENI. This CDR3 is CASSPGTLGYEQYF. The CDR3 nucleotides read TGTGCCAGCTCCCCTGGGACATTAGGCTACGAGCAGTACTTC.

J is TRBJ2-4 and V is TRBV4-1; 8 bases are shared with TRBD2. J lost 6 bases, V lost 4 bases, and 14 bases had no gene match. Per germline, CDR1 MGHRA and CDR2 YSYEKL. The CDR3 extends over 17 amino acids. CDR3 amino acids: CASSPSTQRELVNIQYF. CDR3 bases: TGCGCCAGCAGCCCCTCAACCCAGCGGGAGCTAGTAAACATTCAGTACTTC.

The chain employs TRBV19 and TRBJ2-7, with TRBD1 matching over 8 bases. The length of the CDR3 is 14 residues. V dropped 8 bases and J dropped 3; count of bases not matched to a gene: 9. Germline V gene data show CDR1 as LNHDA and CDR2 as SQIVND (reference sequence). CDR3 nucleotides: TGTGCCAGTTCCGCTTGGGACAGGCTCTACGAGCAGTACTTC. This gives the protein CASSAWDRLYEQYF.

The chain links TRBV6-5 to TRBJ2-2, with 9 positions matching TRBD2. The germline gives CDR1 MNHEY, CDR2 SVGAGI. This CDR3 contains 15 residues. The V segment lost 6 bases and the J segment 1 base; nucleotides outside the gene matches: 3. The CDR3 region has the DNA TGTGCCAGCAGGATAGCGGGGGTGAACACCGGGGAGCTGTTTTTT. Encoded protein: CASRIAGVNTGELFF.

This CDR3 is CASSLAAGGAQETQYF. In DNA form, the CDR3 reads TGTGCCAGCAGCTTGGCGGCCGGGGGGGCCCAAGAGACCCAGTACTTC. The chain carries TRBV5-4 and TRBJ2-5; 8 bases map to TRBD2. The CDR3 is 16 amino acids. From germline, CDR1 is SGHNT and CDR2 YYREEE (reference sequence). The ends lost 0 bases at V and 1 base at J; junction bases unmatched: 5.

The rearrangement joins TRBV4-1 to TRBJ1-5; TRBD1 matches at 7 bases. Germline V gene sequence: CDR1 MGHRA, CDR2 YSYEKL. This CDR3 is 11 amino acids long. V was clipped by 4 bases and J by 9 bases; unmatched bases: 0. The CDR3 DNA sequence: TGCGCCAGCAGCCGGACAGGGCCCCAGCATTTT. Its translation is CASSRTGPQHF.

The chain links TRBV7-2 to TRBJ2-4; a weak D match, TRBD1 (5 bases). The germline gives CDR1 SGHTA, CDR2 FQGNSA. V lost 1 base to trimming and J lost 7 bases, with 14 bases between them. There are 15 residues in the CDR3. Here the CDR3 DNA reads TGTGCCAGCAGCTTAGGGGCAGGGAAAACGAACATTCAGTACTTC. Amino acid sequence: CASSLGAGKTNIQYF.

The chain joins TRBV6-2 or TRBV6-3 to TRBJ1-1; D gene uncertain. Germline-derived CDR1 and CDR2 are MNHEY and SVGEGT. The V end lost 6 bases, the J end lost 5 bases, and 22 bases lay between the germline ends. The CDR3 runs 16 residues. The CDR3 spells CASSKAARAEETEAFF. CDR3 sequence (DNA): TGTGCCAGCAGCAAAGCGGCTAGGGCGGAGGAGACTGAAGCTTTCTTT.

The chain employs TRBV19 and TRBJ1-5, with unresolved D. V lost 3 bases and J 3 bases, leaving 12 bases between the germline ends. The V gene's germline CDR1 is LNHDA and CDR2 SQIVND (reference sequence). CDR3 length: 15 residues. The CDR3 sequence: CASSISDRSNQPQHF. The CDR3 DNA sequence: TGTGCCAGTAGTATTAGCGACCGATCCAATCAGCCCCAGCATTTT. The full variable domain, rest sourced from reference TRBV19 and TRBJ1-5, is DGGITQSPKYLFRKEGQNVTLSCEQNLNHDAMYWYRQDPGQGLRLIYYSQIVNDFQKGDIAEGYSVSREKKESFPLTVTSAQKNPTAFYLCASSISDRSNQPQHFGDGTRLSIL.

This clone was counted once. The V call is TRBV5-1, the J call TRBJ2-1, with a possible D match to TRBD1 (6 bases). Germline loops: CDR1 SGHRS, CDR2 YFSETQ. The ends were cut back, 5 bases at V and 0 bases at J, with 9 bases in the middle. The CDR3 consists of 14 residues. The CDR3, as DNA: TGCGCCAGCAGTGACAGGAGCTCCTACAATGAGCAGTTCTTC. Its protein is CASSDRSSYNEQFF.

The chain is built from TRBV5-4 and TRBJ1-5; D uncertain. The germline V gene encodes CDR1 SGHNT and CDR2 YYREEE (reference sequence). Trimming stripped 0 bases from V and 4 bases from J, with 11 bases between. The CDR3 is 15 residues long. CDR3: CASSLGPGSNQPQHF. CDR3 DNA: TGTGCCAGCAGCTTGGGTCCGGGGTCAAATCAGCCCCAGCATTTT.